Below, 21 T cell receptor beta chains from the same sample are listed, as sequenced in a study of blood T cell repertoires in COVID-19 (dated by TCRdb to about 2020). The receptor library was made with the immunoSEQ multiplex PCR assay. The table was pulled from immuneACCESS by TCRdb, which kept in-frame rearrangements only. Such tables lose some clones; where checked, under half of the loss comes from unresolved V genes, and the rest has no known cause. The sample table records under 450,000 clones; 90% to 95% of these occur just once. The ten top clones hold 0.86% of the sample. The sample was PBMCs or T cells enriched from blood (not recorded which). The receptors were sampled from a woman in her thirties or forties who had been exposed to COVID-19.

This clone has only one observation. This chain connects TRBV27 to TRBJ1-1; 9 bases agree with TRBD1. The V segment lost 4 bases and the J segment 6 bases; nucleotides outside the gene matches: 15. Germline V gene lookup returns CDR1 MNHEY and CDR2 SMNVEV (reference sequence). The CDR3 runs 17 residues. CDR3 nucleotide sequence: TGTGCCAGCAGTTCCCCACCGGGACAGGGAAGGGCGGCTGAAGCTTTCTTT. This gives the protein CASSSPPGQGRAAEAFF.

This clone has a handful of counts. The rearrangement uses TRBV5-1 and TRBJ2-7; perhaps TRBD1 as D (5 bases). The CDR3 sequence is 15 residues long. V was cut by 0 bases and J by 4 bases, with 14 bases left in between. The germline V gene encodes CDR1 SGHRS and CDR2 YFSETQ. CDR3 nucleotides: TGCGCCAGCAGCTTGGAAGGTCAGGGCGCGTACGAGCAGTACTTC. Protein sequence: CASSLEGQGAYEQYF. The full variable domain, with the rest looked up from reference TRBV5-1 and TRBJ2-7, is KAGVTQTPRYLIKTRGQQVTLSCSPISGHRSVSWYQQTPGQGLQFLFEYFSETQRNKGNFPGRFSGRQFSNSRSEMNVSTLELGDSALYLCASSLEGQGAYEQYFGPGTRLTVT.

The chain joins TRBV7-2 to TRBJ1-4; D unclear. The germline gives CDR1 SGHTA, CDR2 FQGNSA. Trimming took 3 bases from V and 7 from J, leaving 9 bases between them. CDR3 size: 13 residues. The CDR3 reads CASSLSRFEKLFF. The CDR3 nucleotides are TGTGCCAGCAGCTTGTCCAGGTTTGAAAAACTGTTTTTT.

The J gene is TRBJ2-5, the V gene TRBV5-6; D perhaps matches TRBD1 (7 bases). Germline CDR1 and CDR2: SGHDT and YYEEEE. V was shortened by 7 bases and J by 5 bases, with 18 bases between the two germline ends. This CDR3 spans 14 amino acids. The CDR3 region is CASSVQGGRETQYF. The CDR3 region has the DNA TGTGCCAGCTCAGTCCAGGGGGGCAGGGAGACCCAGTACTTC.

This clone was counted once. The chain couples TRBV30 to TRBJ2-7; TRBD1 aligns across 9 bases. V trimming: 2 bases; J trimming: 6 bases; junction bases outside the gene matches: 11. In germline, CDR1 is GTSNPN, CDR2 SVGIG (reference sequence). The CDR3 is 15 amino acids. The CDR3 coding sequence is TGTGCCTGGAGTTCACCGGGACAGGGCCGGCGCGAGCAGTACTTC. Amino acid sequence: CAWSSPGQGRREQYF.

The chain has TRBV4-2 and TRBJ1-2, with 8 bases identical to TRBD1. Looked up from germline, CDR1 is LGHNA and CDR2 is YNFKEQ. This CDR3 has 16 residues. V shed 1 base, J shed 4 bases, and the junction held 8 bases outside the gene matches. The CDR3 DNA is TGTGCCAGCAGCCAAGGAACTACAGGGGGTATCTATGGCTACACCTTC. Residues: CASSQGTTGGIYGYTF.

In its sample, this clone was seen once. V usage is TRBV5-4 and J usage is TRBJ1-3; TRBD1 matches at 10 bases. CDR1 SGHNT and CDR2 YYREEE come from the germline V gene (reference sequence). This CDR3 has 17 amino acids. The junction had 6 bases not matched to a gene; V was cut back by 3 bases and J by 0 bases. CDR3 bases: TGTGCCAGCAGCTCGGACAGGGGGACCCCCTCTGGAAACACCATATATTTT. It encodes CASSSDRGTPSGNTIYF.

V is TRBV28 and J is TRBJ1-2, with D unresolved. Looked up from germline, CDR1 is MDHEN and CDR2 is SYDVKM. The CDR3 is made up of 11 amino acids. Between the trimmed V and J ends, which lost 6 bases and 8 bases, there was a span of 10 bases. Here the CDR3 DNA reads TGTGCCAGCAGCCAAGAGGTAGGCTACACCTTC. Translating gives CASSQEVGYTF.

The genes are TRBV7-2 and TRBJ1-2; D is unresolved. Germline assignment: CDR1 SGHTA and CDR2 FQGNSA. The CDR3 loop spans 14 amino acids. Trimming took 6 bases from V and 0 from J, leaving 11 bases between them. DNA of the CDR3: TGTGCCAGCAGGGTCGGGAGAGCTAACTATGGCTACACCTTC. Its protein product is CASRVGRANYGYTF.

This clone was picked up one time. V usage is TRBV7-6 and J usage is TRBJ2-7, with 9 bases aligning to TRBD1. Germline V gene sequence: CDR1 SGHVS, CDR2 FNYEAQ. J was trimmed by 7 bases and V by 5 bases; bases with no gene match: 9. CDR3 length equals 14 residues. The DNA for the CDR3 is TGTGCCAGCAGCCCCTGGACAGGGGCGGGAGAGCAGTACTTC. This gives the protein CASSPWTGAGEQYF.

This clone showed up just a few times. The V gene is TRBV6-1, the J gene TRBJ2-5; D is perhaps TRBD1 (6 bases). The CDR3 consists of 13 residues. Per germline, CDR1 MNHNS and CDR2 SASEGT. The germline V and J ends were trimmed by 6 bases and 2 bases, with 10 bases remaining between them. Here the CDR3 reads CASSRGQQETQYF. The CDR3 bases are TGTGCCAGCAGCCGCGGACAGCAAGAGACCCAGTACTTC.

V is TRBV6-1 and J is TRBJ2-2; unclear D gene. The germline V gene encodes CDR1 MNHNS and CDR2 SASEGT. Trimming removed 2 bases at V and 10 bases at J, with 11 bases between. This CDR3 contains 13 residues. The CDR3 protein is CASSEILAEELFF. The CDR3 coding sequence is TGTGCCAGCAGTGAAATCCTGGCCGAGGAGCTGTTTTTT.

This rearrangement joins TRBV9 to TRBJ2-3; D remains ambiguous. CDR3 size: 14 residues. Trimming pared 4 bases from V and 0 bases from J, leaving 9 bases between. Germline CDR1 SGDLS, CDR2 YYNGEE. The CDR3 here is CASSPMTSTDTQYF. CDR3 sequence (DNA): TGTGCCAGCAGCCCGATGACTAGCACAGATACGCAGTATTTT.

This clone was detected once. The DNA of the CDR3 is TGTGCCAGACAGCACCCCGGGCCTCATACTAGCGGTTACACCTTC. Its protein product is CARQHPGPHTSGYTF. The chain combines TRBV25-1 with TRBJ1-2, with D unclear. Germline lookup yields CDR1 MGHDK and CDR2 SYGVNS. V shed 9 bases and J shed 11 bases, with 28 bases lying between them. The CDR3 extends over 15 amino acids.

This clone was seen once. CDR3 amino acids: CASSQDRSGIKLYNEQFF. For the CDR3, the DNA is TGCGCCAGCAGCCAAGATCGTAGCGGAATTAAGTTATACAATGAGCAGTTCTTC. This chain connects TRBV4-3 to TRBJ2-1; tentative D call: TRBD2 (6 bases). Trimming removed 0 bases from V and 4 bases from J, with 19 bases in between. This CDR3 is built from 18 residues. Germline loops: CDR1 LGHNA, CDR2 YSLEER.

This clone has only one observation. The V and J genes are TRBV4-1 and TRBJ2-2, with 7 bases that match TRBD2. The CDR3 spans 16 residues. V lost 1 base, J lost 3 bases, and 5 bases stayed unmatched. CDR1 is MGHRA and CDR2 is YSYEKL in the germline V gene. The CDR3 nucleotides are TGCGCCAGCAGCCAAGGATCAGCGGGGTACACCGGGGAGCTGTTTTTT. It translates to CASSQGSAGYTGELFF.

The chain is built from TRBV29-1 and TRBJ1-1; 9 nucleotides line up with TRBD1. The ends lost 4 bases at V and 4 bases at J; junction bases unmatched: 4. Per germline, CDR1 SQVTM and CDR2 ANQGSEA. The CDR3 extends over 13 amino acids. CDR3 sequence reads: CSVGTGVSTEAFF. DNA of the CDR3: TGCAGCGTTGGGACAGGGGTGAGCACTGAAGCTTTCTTT. The whole variable domain, filled in from reference TRBV29-1 and TRBJ1-1, reads SAVISQKPSRDICQRGTSLTIQCQVDSQVTMMFWYRQQPGQSLTLIATANQGSEATYESGFVIDKFPISRPNLTFSTLTVSNMSPEDSSIYLCSVGTGVSTEAFFGQGTRLTVV.

This chain connects TRBV19 to TRBJ1-1; D unclear. This CDR3 is 14 amino acids long. The germline V gene has CDR1 LNHDA and CDR2 SQIVND (reference sequence). V was shortened by 1 base and J by 5 bases, with 11 bases between the two germline ends. CDR3 coding DNA: TGTGCCAGTAGTATAGCCAACAGACTAACTGAAGCTTTCTTT. Protein product: CASSIANRLTEAFF.

The gene calls are TRBV13 and TRBJ2-3; TRBD2 aligns across 8 bases. The CDR3 spans 16 residues. V gave up 0 bases and J gave up 1 base; unmatched junction bases: 3. Germline CDR1 is PRHDT and CDR2 is FYEKMQ (reference sequence). The chain's CDR3 is CASSLGWRGGTDTQYF. The CDR3 bases are TGTGCCAGCAGCTTAGGCTGGCGGGGGGGCACAGATACGCAGTATTTT. Variable domain in full (rest from reference TRBV13 and TRBJ2-3): AAGVIQSPRHLIKEKRETATLKCYPIPRHDTVYWYQQGPGQDPQFLISFYEKMQSDKGSIPDRFSAQQFSDYHSELNMSSLELGDSALYFCASSLGWRGGTDTQYFGPGTRLTVL.

This clone was seen more than once but under ten times. V is TRBV14 and J is TRBJ1-2, with TRBD1 matching 8 bases. The CDR3 contains 14 residues. CDR1 is SGHDN, CDR2 FVKESK, per germline. The junction had 8 bases not matched to a gene; V was cut back by 4 bases and J by 7 bases. In nucleotides, the CDR3 is TGTGCCAGCAGCCCTGACAGGGGAAAGCGTGGCTACACCTTC. Its protein is CASSPDRGKRGYTF.

The chain carries TRBV6-5 and TRBJ1-3; 9 bases line up with TRBD1. The ends lost 10 bases at V and 0 bases at J; junction bases unmatched: 4. CDR3 length equals 14 residues. Germline values: CDR1 MNHEY, CDR2 SVGAGI. CDR3 sequence (DNA): TGTGCCACAGAGACAGGGGGCTCTGGAAACACCATATATTTT. Translated, it gives CATETGGSGNTIYF.